These T cell receptor beta chains were read from a single sample in a study of blood T cell repertoires in COVID-19. The repertoire was sequenced with immunoSEQ multiplex PCR; TCRdb's copy has only in-frame clones and lacks some. The table includes about 89,000 clones, approximately 82% detected once. The sample was peripheral blood. The origin of the receptors is a man between 70 and 80 years old with acute or convalescent COVID-19. Both conserved end residues are part of each CDR3. The D gene is left open where the match is weak. Rows may omit the clone size; those that give it use once, few, many or a size class.

>TRBV6-1|TRBD1|NA|TRBJ1-5
TGTGCCAGCAGTGGCGGGACAGGGGGCCAGGGCAATCAGCCCCAGCATTTT
CASSGGTGGQGNQPQHF
>TRBV15|NA|NA|TRBJ2-7
TGTGCCACCAGCAGAGAAAGGGCCCCAAGGGGACTTGATGAGCAGTACTTC
CATSRERAPRGLDEQYF
>TRBV5-1|NA|NA|TRBJ1-4
TGCGCCAGCAGCGTGACAGATGCAACTAATGAAAAACTGTTTTTT
CASSVTDATNEKLFF
>TRBV10-3|NA|NA|TRBJ1-3
TGTGCCATCAGTGCAGGTTGGGAGATCTCTGGAAACACCATATATTTT
CAISAGWEISGNTIYF
>TRBV11-2|NA|NA|TRBJ2-2
TGTGCCAGCAGCTTTTATGACACCGGGGAGCTGTTTTTT
CASSFYDTGELFF
>TRBV6-5|NA|once|TRBJ1-4
TGTGCCAGCAGTTACTCGGCAGGAACATATGAAAAACTGTTTTTT
CASSYSAGTYEKLFF
>TRBV30|TRBD1|NA|TRBJ1-5
TGTGCCTGGGCCACAGGGGGCAATCAGCCCCAGCATTTT
CAWATGGNQPQHF
>TRBV29-1|TRBD1|once|TRBJ2-1
TGCAGCGTTGAAGCCTCGGACAGGGATCCGTTCTTC
CSVEASDRDPFF
>TRBV27|TRBD1|once|TRBJ2-7
TGTGCCAGCAGTTTACGGACAGGGCGACGCTACGAGCAGTACTTC
CASSLRTGRRYEQYF
>TRBV5-1|TRBD2|NA|TRBJ2-2
TGCGCCAGCAGCTCTAGCGGGGGGGCCATCGGGGAGCTGTTTTTT
CASSSSGGAIGELFF
>TRBV6-1|NA|NA|TRBJ2-1
TGTGCCAGCAGTGAGGGCCCCGGATCCTCCTACAATGAGCAGTTCTTC
CASSEGPGSSYNEQFF
>TRBV23-1|NA|NA|TRBJ1-1
TGCGCCAGCAGTCAACGACAGGTTCGAGGGACTGAAGCTTTCTTT
CASSQRQVRGTEAFF
>TRBV5-1|TRBD2|NA|TRBJ2-3
TGCGCCAGCAGCCTACCAGAAGGCCGGGAGGGCCAAGATACGCAGTATTTT
CASSLPEGREGQDTQYF
>TRBV30|NA|NA|TRBJ1-1
TGTGCCTGGAGTCTCGACTGGCAGGGCGGCGAAGCTTTCTTT
CAWSLDWQGGEAFF
>TRBV30|NA|once|TRBJ1-5
TGTGCCTGGAGTGTACAGGGCGATCAGCCCCAGCATTTT
CAWSVQGDQPQHF
>TRBV7-8|TRBD2|NA|TRBJ2-7
TGTGCCAGCAGCTTATCGTCTAGCGGGGGGCCCTACGAGCAGTACTTC
CASSLSSSGGPYEQYF
>TRBV10-3|NA|NA|TRBJ1-4
TGTGCCATAGGGTCGGGATCTAATGAAAAACTGTTTTTT
CAIGSGSNEKLFF
>TRBV4-1|NA|NA|TRBJ2-5
TGCGCCAGCAGCCAAGATCTGGAGACCCAGTACTTC
CASSQDLETQYF
>TRBV4-1|NA|NA|TRBJ1-5
TGCGCCAGCAGCCAGACGCGGGATTTCAATCAGCCCCAGCATTTT
CASSQTRDFNQPQHF
>TRBV24-1|NA|NA|TRBJ2-3
TGTGCCACCAGTGATCCCATACAGGGCAGCACAGATACGCAGTATTTT
CATSDPIQGSTDTQYF
>TRBV6-2/TRBV6-3|TRBD2|NA|TRBJ2-1
TGTGCCAGCAGTTACGTGGGACTAACCTCCAATGAGCAGTTCTTC
CASSYVGLTSNEQFF
>TRBV6-2/TRBV6-3|TRBD2|NA|TRBJ2-5
TGTGCCAGCAGTTACTCGATGGCGGGAGGAGAGACCCAGTACTTC
CASSYSMAGGETQYF
>TRBV7-2|TRBD1|NA|TRBJ2-1
TGTGCCAGCAGCACCATCCCTCAGGGGGCGCGAGAGCAGTTCTTC
CASSTIPQGAREQFF